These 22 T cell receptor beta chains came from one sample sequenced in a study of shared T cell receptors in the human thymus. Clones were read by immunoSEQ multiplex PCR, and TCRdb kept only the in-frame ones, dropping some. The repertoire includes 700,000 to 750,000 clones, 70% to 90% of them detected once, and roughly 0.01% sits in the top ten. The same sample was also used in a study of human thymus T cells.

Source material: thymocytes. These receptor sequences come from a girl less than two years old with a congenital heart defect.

CDR3 in amino acids: CASSFSLQETQYF. CDR3 bases: TGTGCCAGCAGCTTCTCTCTCCAAGAGACCCAGTACTTC. V usage is TRBV7-2 and J usage is TRBJ2-5; D is unresolved. CDR1 and CDR2 from the germline V gene are SGHTA and FQGNSA. Trimming stripped 3 bases from V and 1 base from J, with 6 bases between. The CDR3 loop spans 13 amino acids.

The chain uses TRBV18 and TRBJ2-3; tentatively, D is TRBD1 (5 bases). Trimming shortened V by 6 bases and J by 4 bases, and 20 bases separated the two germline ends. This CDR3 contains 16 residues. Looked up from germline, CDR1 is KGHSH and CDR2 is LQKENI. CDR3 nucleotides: TGTGCCAGCTCCCGTAAAGGGGCTGTAGGCGCAGATACGCAGTATTTT. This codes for CASSRKGAVGADTQYF.

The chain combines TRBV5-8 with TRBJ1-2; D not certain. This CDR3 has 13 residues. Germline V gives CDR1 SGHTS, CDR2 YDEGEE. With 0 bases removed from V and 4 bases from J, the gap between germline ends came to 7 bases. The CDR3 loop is CASSLDSPYGYTF. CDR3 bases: TGTGCCAGCAGCTTGGATTCTCCCTATGGCTACACCTTC. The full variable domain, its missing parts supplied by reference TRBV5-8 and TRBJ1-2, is EAGVTQSPTHLIKTRGQQATLRCSPISGHTSVYWYQQALGLGLQFLLWYDEGEERNRGNFPPRFSGRQFPNYSSELNVNALELEDSALYLCASSLDSPYGYTFGSGTRLTVV.

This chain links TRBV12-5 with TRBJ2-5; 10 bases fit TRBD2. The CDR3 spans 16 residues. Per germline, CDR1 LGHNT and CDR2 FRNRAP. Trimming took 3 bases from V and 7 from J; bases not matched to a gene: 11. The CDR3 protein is CASGLLSGGAYGTQYF. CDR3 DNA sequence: TGTGCTAGTGGTTTACTCAGCGGGGGGGCCTATGGGACCCAGTACTTC.

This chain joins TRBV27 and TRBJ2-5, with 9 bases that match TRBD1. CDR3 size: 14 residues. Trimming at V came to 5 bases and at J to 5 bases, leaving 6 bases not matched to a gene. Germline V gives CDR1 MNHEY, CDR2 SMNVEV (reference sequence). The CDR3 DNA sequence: TGTGCCAGCAGTCCCCACGACAGGGGGGAGACCCAGTACTTC. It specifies CASSPHDRGETQYF.

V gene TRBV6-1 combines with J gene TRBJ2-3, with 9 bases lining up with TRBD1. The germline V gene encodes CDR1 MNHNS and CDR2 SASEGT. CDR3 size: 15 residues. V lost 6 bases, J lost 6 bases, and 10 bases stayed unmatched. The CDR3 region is CASSQDRGLLDTQYF. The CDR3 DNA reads TGTGCCAGCAGCCAAGACAGGGGGTTATTGGATACGCAGTATTTT.

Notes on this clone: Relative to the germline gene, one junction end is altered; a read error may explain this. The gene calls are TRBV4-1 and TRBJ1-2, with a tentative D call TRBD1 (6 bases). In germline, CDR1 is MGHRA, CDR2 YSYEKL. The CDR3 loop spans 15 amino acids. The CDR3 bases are TGCGCTAGCAGCCAAGCAGGGGCGGTTGAGGGTGGCTACACCTTC. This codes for CASSQAGAVEGGYTF.

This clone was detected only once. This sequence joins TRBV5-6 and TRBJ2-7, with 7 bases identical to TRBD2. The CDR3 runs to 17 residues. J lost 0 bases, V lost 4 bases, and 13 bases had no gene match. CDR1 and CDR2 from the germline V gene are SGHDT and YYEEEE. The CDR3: CASSLRGVIQLSYEQYF. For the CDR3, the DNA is TGTGCCAGCAGCCTCCGGGGGGTCATCCAACTCTCCTACGAGCAGTACTTC.

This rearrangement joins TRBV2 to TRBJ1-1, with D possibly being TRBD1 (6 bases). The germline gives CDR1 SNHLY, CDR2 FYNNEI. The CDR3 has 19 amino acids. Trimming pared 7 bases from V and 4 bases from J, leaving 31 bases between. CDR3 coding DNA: TGTGCCAGCAAGAGGGACGAAAAAGGGGGGGTTCCAACGAGCACTGAAGCTTTCTTT. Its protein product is CASKRDEKGGVPTSTEAFF.

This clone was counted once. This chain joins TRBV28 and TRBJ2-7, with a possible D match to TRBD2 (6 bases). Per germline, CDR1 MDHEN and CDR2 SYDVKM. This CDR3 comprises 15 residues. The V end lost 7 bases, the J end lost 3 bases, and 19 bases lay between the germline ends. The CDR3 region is CASKRAPGRNYEQYF. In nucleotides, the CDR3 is TGTGCCAGCAAGCGGGCGCCGGGACGGAACTACGAGCAGTACTTC.

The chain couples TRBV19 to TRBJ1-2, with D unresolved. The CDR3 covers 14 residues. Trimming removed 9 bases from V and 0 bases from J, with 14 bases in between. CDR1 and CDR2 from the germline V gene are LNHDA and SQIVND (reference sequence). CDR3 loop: CASQKNGANYGYTF. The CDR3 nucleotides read TGTGCCAGCCAAAAAAACGGAGCTAACTATGGCTACACCTTC.

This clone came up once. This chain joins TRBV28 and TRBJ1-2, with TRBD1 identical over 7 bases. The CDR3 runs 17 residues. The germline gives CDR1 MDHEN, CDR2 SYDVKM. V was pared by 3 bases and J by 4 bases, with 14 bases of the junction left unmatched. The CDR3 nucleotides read TGTGCCAGCAGTTTCCACGAAAAGGCGACAGGGTCCTATGGCTACACCTTC. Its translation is CASSFHEKATGSYGYTF.

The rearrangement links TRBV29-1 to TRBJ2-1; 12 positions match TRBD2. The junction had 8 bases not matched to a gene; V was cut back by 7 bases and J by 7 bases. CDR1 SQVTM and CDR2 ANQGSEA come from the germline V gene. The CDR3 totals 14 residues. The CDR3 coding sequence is TGCAGCGACCTAGCGGGGGGGCCGAGGAATGAGCAGTTCTTC. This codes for CSDLAGGPRNEQFF.

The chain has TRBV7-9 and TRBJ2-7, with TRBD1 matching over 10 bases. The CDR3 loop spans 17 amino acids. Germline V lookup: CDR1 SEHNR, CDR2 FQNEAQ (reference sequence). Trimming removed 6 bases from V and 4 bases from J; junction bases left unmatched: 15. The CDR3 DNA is TGTGCCAGCAGTCCCATGACCGGGACAGGGGAAGGGTACGAGCAGTACTTC. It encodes CASSPMTGTGEGYEQYF.

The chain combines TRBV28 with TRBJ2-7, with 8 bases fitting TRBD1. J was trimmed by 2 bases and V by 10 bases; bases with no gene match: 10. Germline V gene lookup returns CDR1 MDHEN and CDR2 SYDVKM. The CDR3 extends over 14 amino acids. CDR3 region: CATIGRQGPYEQYF. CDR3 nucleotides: TGTGCCACGATCGGACGACAGGGGCCCTACGAGCAGTACTTC.

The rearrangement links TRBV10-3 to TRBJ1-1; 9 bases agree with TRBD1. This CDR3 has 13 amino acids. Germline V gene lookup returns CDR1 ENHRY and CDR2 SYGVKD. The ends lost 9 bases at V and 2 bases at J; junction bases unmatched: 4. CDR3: CAMKTGGNTEAFF. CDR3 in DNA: TGTGCCATGAAGACAGGGGGAAACACTGAAGCTTTCTTT.

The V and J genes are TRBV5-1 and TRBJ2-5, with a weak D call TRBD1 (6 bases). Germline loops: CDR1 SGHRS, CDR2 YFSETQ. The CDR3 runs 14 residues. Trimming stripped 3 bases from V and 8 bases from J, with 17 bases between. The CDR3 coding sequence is TGCGCCAGCAGCTCAAACGCGGCAGGGGATACCCAGTACTTC. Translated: CASSSNAAGDTQYF. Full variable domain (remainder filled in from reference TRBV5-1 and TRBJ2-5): KAGVTQTPRYLIKTRGQQVTLSCSPISGHRSVSWYQQTPGQGLQFLFEYFSETQRNKGNFPGRFSGRQFSNSRSEMNVSTLELGDSALYLCASSSNAAGDTQYFGPGTRLLVL.

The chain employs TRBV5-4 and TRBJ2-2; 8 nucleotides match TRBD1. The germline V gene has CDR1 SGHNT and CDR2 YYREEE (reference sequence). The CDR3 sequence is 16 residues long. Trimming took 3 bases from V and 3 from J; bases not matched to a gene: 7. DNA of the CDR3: TGTGCCAGCAGCTCGCTCCAGGGGGCTCACACCGGGGAGCTGTTTTTT. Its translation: CASSSLQGAHTGELFF.

In DNA, the CDR3 is TGTGCCAGTAGTATAGTGGCTAGCGGGGCCTACGAGCAGTACTTC. Its translation: CASSIVASGAYEQYF. The chain uses TRBV19 and TRBJ2-7; 9 nucleotides line up with TRBD2. This CDR3 is 15 amino acids long. The germline V gene encodes CDR1 LNHDA and CDR2 SQIVND (reference sequence). After removal of 1 base from V and 2 bases from J, the junction contained 3 bases not matched to a gene.

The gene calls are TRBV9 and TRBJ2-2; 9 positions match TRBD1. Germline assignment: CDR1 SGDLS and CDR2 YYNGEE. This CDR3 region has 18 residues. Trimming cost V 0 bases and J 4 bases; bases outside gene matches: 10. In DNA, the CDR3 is TGTGCCAGCAGCGTAGAACAGGGGGCTCGTTCGAGCACCGGGGAGCTGTTTTTT. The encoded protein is CASSVEQGARSSTGELFF.

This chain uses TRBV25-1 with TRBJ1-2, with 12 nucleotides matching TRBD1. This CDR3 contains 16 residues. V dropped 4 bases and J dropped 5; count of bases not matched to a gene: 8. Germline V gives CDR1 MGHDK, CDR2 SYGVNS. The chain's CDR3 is CASSVSGQGARYGYTF. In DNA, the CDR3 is TGTGCCAGCAGTGTCTCGGGACAGGGGGCAAGGTATGGCTACACCTTC.

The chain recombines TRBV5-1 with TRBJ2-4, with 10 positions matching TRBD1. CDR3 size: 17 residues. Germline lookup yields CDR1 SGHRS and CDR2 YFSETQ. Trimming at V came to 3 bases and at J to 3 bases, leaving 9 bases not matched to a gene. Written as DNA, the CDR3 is TGCGCCAGCAGCTACGGACAGGGGGGTCTGATCAAAAACATTCAGTACTTC. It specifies CASSYGQGGLIKNIQYF.